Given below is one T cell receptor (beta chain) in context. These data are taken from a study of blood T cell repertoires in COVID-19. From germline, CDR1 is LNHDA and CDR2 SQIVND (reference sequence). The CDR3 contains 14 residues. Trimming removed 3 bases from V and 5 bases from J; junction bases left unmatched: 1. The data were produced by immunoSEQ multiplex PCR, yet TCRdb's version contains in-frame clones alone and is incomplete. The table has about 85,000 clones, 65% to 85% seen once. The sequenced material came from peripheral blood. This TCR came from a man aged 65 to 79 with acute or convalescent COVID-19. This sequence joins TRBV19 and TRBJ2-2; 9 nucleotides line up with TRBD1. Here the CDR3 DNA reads TGTGCCAGTAGTATGGACAGGGGAACCGGGGAGCTGTTTTTT. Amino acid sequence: CASSMDRGTGELFF.